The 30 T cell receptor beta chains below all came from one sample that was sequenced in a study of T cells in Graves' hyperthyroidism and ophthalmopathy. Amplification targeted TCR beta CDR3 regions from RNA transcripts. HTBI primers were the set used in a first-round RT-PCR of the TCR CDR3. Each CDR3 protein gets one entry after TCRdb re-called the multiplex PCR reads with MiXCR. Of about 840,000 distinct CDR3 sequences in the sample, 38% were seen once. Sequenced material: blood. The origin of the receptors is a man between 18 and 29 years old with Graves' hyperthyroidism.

The CDR3 region is CASSVVSRQVAYEQYF. CDR3 DNA sequence: TGTGCCAGCAGCGTAGTGTCCCGACAGGTAGCCTACGAGCAGTACTTC. The V gene is TRBV9, the J gene TRBJ2-7; tentative D call: TRBD1 (6 bases). Germline V CDR1 and CDR2: SGDLS, YYNGEE. CDR3 length: 16 amino acids. V was shortened by 0 bases and J by 2 bases, with 15 bases between the two germline ends.

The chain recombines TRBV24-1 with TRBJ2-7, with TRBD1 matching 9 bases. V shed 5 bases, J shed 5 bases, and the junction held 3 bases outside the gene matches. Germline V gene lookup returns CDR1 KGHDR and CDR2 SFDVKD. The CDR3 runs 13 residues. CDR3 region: CATSGTGAHEQYF. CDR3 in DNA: TGTGCCACCAGTGGGACAGGGGCCCACGAGCAGTACTTC.

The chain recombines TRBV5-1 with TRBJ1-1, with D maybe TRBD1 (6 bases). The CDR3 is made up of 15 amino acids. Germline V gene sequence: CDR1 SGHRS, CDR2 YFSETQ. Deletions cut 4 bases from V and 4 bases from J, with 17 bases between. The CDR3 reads CASSGLAGATTEAFF. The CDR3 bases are TGCGCCAGCAGCGGACTGGCAGGGGCCACCACTGAAGCTTTCTTT.

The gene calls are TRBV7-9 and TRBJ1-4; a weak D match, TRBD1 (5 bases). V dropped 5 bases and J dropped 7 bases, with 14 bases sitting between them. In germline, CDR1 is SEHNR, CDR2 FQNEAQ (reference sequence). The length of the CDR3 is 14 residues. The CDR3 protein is CASSLATDTEKLFF. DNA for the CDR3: TGTGCCAGCAGCCTGGCTACGGACACTGAAAAACTGTTTTTT.

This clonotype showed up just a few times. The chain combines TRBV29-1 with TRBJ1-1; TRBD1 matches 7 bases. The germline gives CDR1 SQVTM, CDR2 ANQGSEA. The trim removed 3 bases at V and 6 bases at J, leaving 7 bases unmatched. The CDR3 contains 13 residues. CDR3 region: CSVDSAGGAEAFF. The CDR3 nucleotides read TGCAGCGTTGACTCGGCAGGGGGGGCTGAAGCTTTCTTT. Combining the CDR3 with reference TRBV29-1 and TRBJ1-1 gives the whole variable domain SAVISQKPSRDICQRGTSLTIQCQVDSQVTMMFWYRQQPGQSLTLIATANQGSEATYESGFVIDKFPISRPNLTFSTLTVSNMSPEDSSIYLCSVDSAGGAEAFFGQGTRLTVV.

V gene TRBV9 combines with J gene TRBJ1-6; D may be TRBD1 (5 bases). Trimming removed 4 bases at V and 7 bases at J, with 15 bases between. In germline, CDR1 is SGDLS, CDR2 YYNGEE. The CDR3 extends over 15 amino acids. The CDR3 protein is CASSQGASGNSPLHF. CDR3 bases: TGTGCCAGCAGCCAAGGGGCGTCGGGGAATTCACCCCTCCACTTT.

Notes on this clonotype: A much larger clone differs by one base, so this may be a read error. CDR3 DNA: TGTGCCAGCGGCCATAACACTGAAGCTTTCTTT. It translates to CASGHNTEAFF. The chain recombines TRBV7-9 with TRBJ1-1; D not certain. Germline CDR1 reads SEHNR; CDR2 reads FQNEAQ (reference sequence). CDR3 length: 11 residues. Trimming pared 8 bases from V and 2 bases from J, leaving 6 bases between. Drawing the rest from reference TRBV7-9 and TRBJ1-1, the complete variable domain is DTGVSQNPRHKITKRGQNVTFRCDPISEHNRLYWYRQTLGQGPEFLTYFQNEAQLEKSRLLSDRFSAERPKGSFSTLEIQRTEQGDSAMYLCASGHNTEAFFGQGTRLTVV.

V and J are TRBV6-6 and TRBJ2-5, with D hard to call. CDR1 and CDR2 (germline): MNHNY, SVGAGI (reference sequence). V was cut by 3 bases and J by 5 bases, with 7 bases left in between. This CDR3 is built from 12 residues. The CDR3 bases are TGTGCCAGCAGTTATTCCCACGAGACCCAGTACTTC. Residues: CASSYSHETQYF.

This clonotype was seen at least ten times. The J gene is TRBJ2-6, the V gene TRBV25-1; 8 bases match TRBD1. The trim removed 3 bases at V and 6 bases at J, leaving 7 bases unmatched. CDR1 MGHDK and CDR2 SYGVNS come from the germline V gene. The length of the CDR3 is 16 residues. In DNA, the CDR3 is TGTGCCAGCAGTGATCCCGGACAGGGCGAGGCCAACGTCCTGACTTTC. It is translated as CASSDPGQGEANVLTF.

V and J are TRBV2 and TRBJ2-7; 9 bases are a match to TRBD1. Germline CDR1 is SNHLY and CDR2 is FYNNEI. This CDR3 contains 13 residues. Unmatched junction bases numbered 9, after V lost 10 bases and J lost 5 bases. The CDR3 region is CATLGQGKDEQYF. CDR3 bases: TGTGCCACATTGGGACAGGGAAAGGACGAGCAGTACTTC.

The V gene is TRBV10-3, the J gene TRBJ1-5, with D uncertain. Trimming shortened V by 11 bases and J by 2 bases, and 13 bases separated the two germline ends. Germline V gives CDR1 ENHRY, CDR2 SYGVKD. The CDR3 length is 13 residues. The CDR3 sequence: CASAPLGNQPQHF. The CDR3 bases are TGTGCCTCGGCGCCTTTGGGCAATCAGCCCCAGCATTTT.

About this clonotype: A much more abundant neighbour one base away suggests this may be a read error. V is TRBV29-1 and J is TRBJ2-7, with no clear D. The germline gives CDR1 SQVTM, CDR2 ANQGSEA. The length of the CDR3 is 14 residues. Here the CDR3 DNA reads TGCAGTGCTACCGCGACCCAAAGAACGTACGAGCAGTACTTC. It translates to CSATATQRTYEQYF.

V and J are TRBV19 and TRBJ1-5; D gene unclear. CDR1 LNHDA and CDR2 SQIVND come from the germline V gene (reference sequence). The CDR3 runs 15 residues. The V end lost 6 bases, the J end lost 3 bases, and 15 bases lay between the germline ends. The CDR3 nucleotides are TGTGCCAGTAGCGATGGGTTCTCGGACAATCAGCCCCAGCATTTT. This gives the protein CASSDGFSDNQPQHF.

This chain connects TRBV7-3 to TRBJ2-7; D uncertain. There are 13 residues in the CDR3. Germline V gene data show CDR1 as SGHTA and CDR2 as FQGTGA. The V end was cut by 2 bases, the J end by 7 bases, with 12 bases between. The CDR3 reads CASSLEKTGEQYF. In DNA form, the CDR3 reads TGTGCCAGCAGCTTAGAGAAGACCGGGGAGCAGTACTTC. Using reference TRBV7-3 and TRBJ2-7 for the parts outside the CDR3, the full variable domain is GAGVSQTPSNKVTEKGKYVELRCDPISGHTALYWYRQSLGQGPEFLIYFQGTGAADDSGLPNDRFFAVRPEGSVSTLKIQRTERGDSAVYLCASSLEKTGEQYFGPGTRLTVT.

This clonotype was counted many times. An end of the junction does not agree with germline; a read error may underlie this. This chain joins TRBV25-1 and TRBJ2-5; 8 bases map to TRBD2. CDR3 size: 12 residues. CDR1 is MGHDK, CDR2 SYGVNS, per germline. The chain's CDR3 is CASSASGETQYF. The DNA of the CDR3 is TGTGCTAGCAGCGCTAGCGGGGAGACCCAGTACTTC. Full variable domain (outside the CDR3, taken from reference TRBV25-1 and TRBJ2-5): EADIYQTPRYLVIGTGKKITLECSQTMGHDKMYWYQQDPGMELHLIHYSYGVNSTEKGDLSSESTVSRIRTEHFPLTLESARPSHTSQYLCASSASGETQYFGPGTRLLVL.

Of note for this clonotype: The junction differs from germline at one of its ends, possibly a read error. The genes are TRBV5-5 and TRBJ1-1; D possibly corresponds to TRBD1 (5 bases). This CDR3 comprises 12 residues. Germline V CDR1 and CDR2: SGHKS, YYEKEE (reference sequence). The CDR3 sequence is CASSQEGRQAFF. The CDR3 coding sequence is TGCGCCAGCAGCCAAGAGGGACGGCAGGCTTTCTTT.

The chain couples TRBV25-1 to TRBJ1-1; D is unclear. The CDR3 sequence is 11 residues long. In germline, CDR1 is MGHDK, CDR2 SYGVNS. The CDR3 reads CAIRPGGEAFF. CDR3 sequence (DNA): TGTGCTATCAGACCGGGAGGTGAAGCTTTCTTT.

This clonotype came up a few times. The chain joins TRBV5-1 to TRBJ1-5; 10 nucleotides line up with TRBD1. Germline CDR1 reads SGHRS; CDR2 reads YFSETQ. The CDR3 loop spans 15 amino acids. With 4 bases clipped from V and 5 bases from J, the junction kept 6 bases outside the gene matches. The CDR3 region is CASSQAGTGDQPQHF. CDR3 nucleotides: TGCGCCAGCAGCCAAGCCGGGACAGGGGATCAGCCCCAGCATTTT.

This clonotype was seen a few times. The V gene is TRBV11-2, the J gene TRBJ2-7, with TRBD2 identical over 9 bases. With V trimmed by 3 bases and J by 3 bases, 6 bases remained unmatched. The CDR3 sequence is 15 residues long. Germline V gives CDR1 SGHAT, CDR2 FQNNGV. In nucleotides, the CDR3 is TGTGCCAGCAGCTTTCTTAGCGGGAGAAACTACGAGCAGTACTTC. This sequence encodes CASSFLSGRNYEQYF.

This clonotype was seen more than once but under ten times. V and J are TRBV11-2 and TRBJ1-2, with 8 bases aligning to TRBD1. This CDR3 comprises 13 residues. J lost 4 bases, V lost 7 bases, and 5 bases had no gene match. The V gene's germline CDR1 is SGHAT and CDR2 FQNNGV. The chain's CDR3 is CASTVTGGYGYTF. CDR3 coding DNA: TGTGCCAGCACCGTTACAGGGGGCTATGGCTACACCTTC. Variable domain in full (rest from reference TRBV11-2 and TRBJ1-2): EAGVAQSPRYKIIEKRQSVAFWCNPISGHATLYWYQQILGQGPKLLIQFQNNGVVDDSQLPKDRFSAERLKGVDSTLKIQPAKLEDSAVYLCASTVTGGYGYTFGSGTRLTVV.

CDR3 region: CARRQDYGYTF. CDR3 nucleotides: TGTGCCAGAAGACAGGACTATGGCTACACCTTC. The chain has TRBV2 and TRBJ1-2; tentative D call: TRBD1 (6 bases). The V and J ends lost 9 bases and 3 bases respectively, with 8 bases between them. CDR1 and CDR2 (germline): SNHLY, FYNNEI. The CDR3 contains 11 residues. Full variable domain (missing parts from reference TRBV2 and TRBJ1-2): EPEVTQTPSHQVTQMGQEVILRCVPISNHLYFYWYRQILGQKVEFLVSFYNNEISEKSEIFDDQFSVERPDGSNFTLKIRSTKLEDSAMYFCARRQDYGYTFGSGTRLTVV.

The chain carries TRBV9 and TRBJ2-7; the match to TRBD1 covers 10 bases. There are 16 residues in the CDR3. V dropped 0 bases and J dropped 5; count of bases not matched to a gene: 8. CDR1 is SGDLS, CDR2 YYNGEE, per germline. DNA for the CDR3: TGTGCCAGCAGCGTAGCTCCTGGGGACAGGGGTGACGAGCAGTACTTC. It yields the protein CASSVAPGDRGDEQYF.

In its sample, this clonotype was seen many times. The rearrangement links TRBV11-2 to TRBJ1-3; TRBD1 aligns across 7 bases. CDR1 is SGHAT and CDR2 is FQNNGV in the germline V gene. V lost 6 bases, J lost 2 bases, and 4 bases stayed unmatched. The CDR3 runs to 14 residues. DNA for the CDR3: TGTGCCAGCAGATCAGGGGGTCCTGGAAACACCATATATTTT. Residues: CASRSGGPGNTIYF.

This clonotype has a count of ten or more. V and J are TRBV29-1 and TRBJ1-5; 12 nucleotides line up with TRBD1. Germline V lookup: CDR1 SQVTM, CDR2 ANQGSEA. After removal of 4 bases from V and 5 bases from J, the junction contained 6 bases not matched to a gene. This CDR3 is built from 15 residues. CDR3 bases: TGCAGCGTTGGATTCGGGACAGGGGGCGATCAGCCCCAGCATTTT. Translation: CSVGFGTGGDQPQHF.

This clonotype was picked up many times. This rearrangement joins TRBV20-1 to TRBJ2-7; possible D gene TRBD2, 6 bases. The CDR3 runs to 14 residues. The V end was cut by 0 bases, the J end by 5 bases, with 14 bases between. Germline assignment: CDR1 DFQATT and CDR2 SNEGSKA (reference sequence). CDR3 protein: CSARDGGGIDEQYF. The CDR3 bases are TGCAGTGCTAGAGATGGTGGCGGGATCGACGAGCAGTACTTC.

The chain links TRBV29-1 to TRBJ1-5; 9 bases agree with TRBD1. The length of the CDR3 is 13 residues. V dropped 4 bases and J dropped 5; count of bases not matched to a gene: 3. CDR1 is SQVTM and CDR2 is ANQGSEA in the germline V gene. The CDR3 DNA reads TGCAGCGTTGGTAGGGACAGGGATCAGCCCCAGCATTTT. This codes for CSVGRDRDQPQHF.

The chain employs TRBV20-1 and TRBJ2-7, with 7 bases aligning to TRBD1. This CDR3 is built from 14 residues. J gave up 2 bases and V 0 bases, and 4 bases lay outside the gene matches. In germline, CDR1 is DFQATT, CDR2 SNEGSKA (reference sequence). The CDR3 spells CSARDLTGPYEQYF. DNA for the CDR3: TGCAGTGCTAGAGATTTGACAGGGCCCTACGAGCAGTACTTC.

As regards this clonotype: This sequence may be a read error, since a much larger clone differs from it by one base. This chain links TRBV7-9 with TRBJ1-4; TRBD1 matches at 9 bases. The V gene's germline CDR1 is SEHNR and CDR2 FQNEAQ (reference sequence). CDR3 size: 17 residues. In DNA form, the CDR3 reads TGTGCCAACAGCGCGGGACAGGGTCGGGTCGACGGTGAAAAACTGTTTTTT. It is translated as CANSAGQGRVDGEKLFF.

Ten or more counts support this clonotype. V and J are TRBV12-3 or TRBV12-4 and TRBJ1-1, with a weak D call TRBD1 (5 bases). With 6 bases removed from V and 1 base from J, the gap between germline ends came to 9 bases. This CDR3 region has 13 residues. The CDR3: CASRQTGNTEAFF. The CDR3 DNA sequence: TGTGCCAGCAGGCAAACAGGGAACACTGAAGCTTTCTTT.

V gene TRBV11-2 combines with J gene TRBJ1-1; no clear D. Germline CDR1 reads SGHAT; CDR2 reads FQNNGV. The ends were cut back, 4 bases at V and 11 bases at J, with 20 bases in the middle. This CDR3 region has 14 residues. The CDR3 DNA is TGTGCCAGCAGCTCTGAGGGTCCCCTTAGTCCCGCTTTCTTT. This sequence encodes CASSSEGPLSPAFF.